A selection of T cell receptor beta chains follows, all from one sample in a study of T cell repertoires and HLA-DP antigens. TCRdb keeps only in-frame clones here, not all; method: immunoSEQ multiplex PCR. The sample carries approximately 110,000 clones, nearly 95% recorded once. Their specific antigens are unknown. The source material was CD4+ T cells from PBMCs. All receptors derive from a woman aged 18-35 years in good health and CMV-seronegative. Both conserved end residues are part of each CDR3. A D gene is named only where the DNA matches it firmly. Where a row states a size, it is once, few, many or the class of an expanded clone; other rows omit it.

abundance: NA
d_gene: NA
v_gene: TRBV28
j_gene: TRBJ1-1
CDR3aa: CASSPGSGAEAFF
CDR3nt: TGTGCCAGCAGTCCCGGATCAGGGGCTGAAGCTTTCTTT

abundance: few
d_gene: NA
v_gene: TRBV6-6
j_gene: TRBJ2-6
CDR3aa: CASSYPPSGANVLTF
CDR3nt: TGTGCCAGCAGTTACCCCCCCTCTGGGGCCAACGTCCTGACTTTC

abundance: NA
d_gene: NA
v_gene: TRBV2
j_gene: TRBJ1-6
CDR3aa: CASSERGTNNSPLHF
CDR3nt: TGTGCCAGCAGTGAAAGAGGGACTAATAATTCACCCCTCCACTTT

abundance: NA
d_gene: NA
v_gene: TRBV7-9
j_gene: TRBJ1-3
CDR3aa: CASSFSGVQGNTIYF
CDR3nt: TGTGCCAGCAGCTTTTCAGGGGTGCAAGGAAACACCATATATTTT

abundance: NA
d_gene: NA
v_gene: TRBV10-3
j_gene: TRBJ1-2
CDR3aa: CAISDPAKDSEGYTF
CDR3nt: TGTGCCATCAGTGACCCTGCCAAGGACAGTGAAGGCTACACCTTC

abundance: NA
d_gene: NA
v_gene: TRBV10-3
j_gene: TRBJ2-1
CDR3aa: CAIRTEKSYNEQFF
CDR3nt: TGTGCCATCCGGACAGAAAAATCATACAATGAGCAGTTCTTC

abundance: NA
d_gene: TRBD1
v_gene: TRBV9
j_gene: TRBJ1-1
CDR3aa: CASSVGDRGIEAFF
CDR3nt: TGTGCCAGCAGCGTAGGGGACAGGGGGATTGAAGCTTTCTTT

abundance: NA
d_gene: TRBD1
v_gene: TRBV18
j_gene: TRBJ2-1
CDR3aa: CASSPPRTGVDYNEQFF
CDR3nt: TGTGCCAGCTCACCACCTCGCACAGGGGTGGACTACAATGAGCAGTTCTTC

abundance: NA
d_gene: TRBD2
v_gene: TRBV4-2
j_gene: TRBJ2-6
CDR3aa: CASSQDSWTSGSRDVLTF
CDR3nt: TGTGCCAGCAGCCAAGATTCTTGGACTAGCGGGAGTAGGGACGTCCTGACTTTC

abundance: NA
d_gene: NA
v_gene: TRBV18
j_gene: TRBJ2-6
CDR3aa: CASSPPAGGSKSGANVLTF
CDR3nt: TGTGCCAGCTCACCACCCGCAGGGGGGTCGAAGTCTGGGGCCAACGTCCTGACTTTC

abundance: NA
d_gene: TRBD1
v_gene: TRBV6-1
j_gene: TRBJ1-2
CDR3aa: CASSPGTGTYGYTF
CDR3nt: TGTGCCAGCAGTCCCGGGACAGGGACCTATGGCTACACCTTC

abundance: NA
d_gene: TRBD2
v_gene: TRBV27
j_gene: TRBJ2-3
CDR3aa: CASSLGAGGPDTQYF
CDR3nt: TGTGCCAGCAGTTTAGGAGCGGGAGGGCCTGATACGCAGTATTTT

abundance: NA
d_gene: TRBD1
v_gene: TRBV6-5
j_gene: TRBJ1-1
CDR3aa: CASSLTGTGNTEAFF
CDR3nt: TGTGCCAGCAGTTTAACCGGGACAGGGAACACTGAAGCTTTCTTT

abundance: NA
d_gene: NA
v_gene: TRBV9
j_gene: TRBJ2-1
CDR3aa: CASSVEGTQYNEQFF
CDR3nt: TGTGCCAGCAGCGTGGAGGGAACACAGTACAATGAGCAGTTCTTC

abundance: NA
d_gene: NA
v_gene: TRBV5-6
j_gene: TRBJ2-1
CDR3aa: CASSTGILSSYNEQFF
CDR3nt: TGTGCCAGCAGCACAGGGATATTAAGCTCCTACAATGAGCAGTTCTTC